The sequence of this T cell receptor (beta chain) was determined in a study of blood T cell repertoires in COVID-19 (dated by TCRdb to the early 2020s). Regarding the research as a whole: Samples covering the acute and convalescent phases of COVID-19 were provided by collaborators in the United States, Italy and Spain. The material from the prospective study consisted of cDNA or gDNA derived from T cells, B-cell-depleted T cells, or PBMCs. Subjects who had been exposed to COVID-19, were actively infected with it, or had recovered from it provided the deeply sampled blood TCRbeta repertoires that made up the dataset. A freely available public database, intended as a resource for researchers studying the immune response to SARS-CoV-2, is where the repertoires were released. The samples were drawn from the first 160 participants of the ongoing ImmuneRACE study and from over a thousand subjects provided by 6 global collaborators. The sample metadata nearly always contained a de-identified subject ID, COVID-19 status, age in years and sex. Where HLA class I and class II types were available, the types were taken from metadata supplied by the sample provider, not from assay-based typing. The paper's findings and limits, for the study overall: The amount of clinical and demographic metadata varied by source and participant and was provided uncurated.

Regarding this clone: The antigen it binds to is not known. Per-base qualities were not stored, and no clone one base away is much larger.

Whole blood was collected in K2EDTA tubes by collaborating institutions according to the institutions' own protocols. For TCRbeta analysis, collaborators shipped samples in one of three forms: frozen whole blood, isolated PBMCs, or DNA extracted from either of those sample types. TCRbeta CDR3 regions were amplified from genomic DNA by means of the immunoSEQ Assay, a bias-controlled multiplex PCR. As for the original processing: The number of nucleated cells in each sample was estimated by amplification of reference gene primers within the assay. To quantify the absolute abundance of each unique TCRbeta CDR3 rearrangement, sequence reads were collapsed and filtered. For each sample, productive Simpson clonality was calculated by taking the square root of Simpson's diversity index across productive rearrangements. Held by TCRdb, this immuneACCESS table contains in-frame sequences only and omits some clones. Under half of the omission traces to an unresolved V gene where checked; the cause of the rest is unknown. V and J calls plus clone size are reproduced from that table; the DNA served to infer D and trimming. The sample has around 140,000 clones on record, around 89% of them singletons. The top ten clones comprise under 3% of the sample.

CDR1 and CDR2 were assigned from the germline V gene (reference sequence) as LNHDA and SQIVND. Trimming at the junction amounts to 6 bases on V and 1 base on J, and the germline ends lie 12 bases apart. Reading from cysteine to phenylalanine, the CDR3 counts 14 amino acids. The DNA shown is the 42-base CDR3, in frame from base 1. Recombination connected TRBV19 to TRBJ2-5, with the D gene too uncertain to name. The origin of this receptor is a man in his fifties or sixties with active or convalescent COVID-19. Sequencing was performed on peripheral blood. The nucleotide sequence is TGTGCCAGTAGGCCTCGTAGTGCCCAAGAGACCCAGTACTTC. It specifies CASRPRSAQETQYF.